The 28 T cell receptor beta chains reported below all come from one sample, sequenced in a study of radiotherapy plus CTLA-4 blockade in lung cancer. Produced via immunoSEQ multiplex PCR; TCRdb's table is partial and in-frame only. The sample holds tens of thousands of clones; 70% to 80% are singletons and the top ten take around 10%. The specimen was peripheral blood, collected from a patient treated with radiotherapy plus ipilimumab. These receptors came from a human donor with non-small cell lung cancer who had stable disease on radiotherapy plus ipilimumab.

The chain is built from TRBV11-2 and TRBJ2-5; 12 bases align to TRBD1. Near its end, the DNA agrees better with TRBJ2-7, so the J call may be wrong. Germline CDR1 reads SGHAT; CDR2 reads FQNNGV. The CDR3 runs to 14 residues. CDR3 sequence reads: CASSFGTGGDEQYF. Written as DNA, the CDR3 is TGTGCCAGCAGCTTTGGGACAGGGGGCGACGAGCAGTACTTC.

The rearrangement links TRBV9 to TRBJ2-3; 8 nucleotides align to TRBD1. Germline V gives CDR1 SGDLS, CDR2 YYNGEE. Germline trimming cut 4 bases from V and 6 bases from J; bases unmatched to any gene: 10. CDR3 length: 15 amino acids. The DNA for the CDR3 is TGTGCCAGCAGCCCTCAGGTCGGGACAGGTGATACGCAGTATTTT. Amino acids: CASSPQVGTGDTQYF.

This chain joins TRBV7-6 and TRBJ2-2, with 8 bases aligning to TRBD2. V shed 5 bases, J shed 0 bases, and the junction held 8 bases outside the gene matches. Germline loops: CDR1 SGHVS, CDR2 FNYEAQ. The CDR3 contains 17 residues. The CDR3 DNA is TGTGCCAGCAGCCCCCTCCACGGGGGGGCGAACACCGGGGAGCTGTTTTTT. Its protein is CASSPLHGGANTGELFF.

This CDR3 reads CASSPVGAPGYTF. The DNA for the CDR3 is TGTGCCAGCAGCCCGGTAGGGGCACCTGGCTACACCTTC. The chain carries TRBV5-4 and TRBJ1-2, with a possible D match to TRBD1 (5 bases). The V end lost 4 bases, the J end lost 7 bases, and 14 bases lay between the germline ends. The CDR3 consists of 13 residues. CDR1 SGHNT and CDR2 YYREEE come from the germline V gene (reference sequence).

The rearrangement joins TRBV19 to TRBJ1-6; D is ambiguous. The CDR3 spans 14 residues. Germline V gives CDR1 LNHDA, CDR2 SQIVND (reference sequence). Trimming left V 5 bases short and J 11 bases short, with 16 bases between. The CDR3 DNA sequence: TGTGCCAGTAGTCCCCAAGGGCCCGGGACACCCCTCCACTTT. As protein: CASSPQGPGTPLHF.

This clone was seen only a few times. The genes are TRBV10-2 and TRBJ1-1, with TRBD1 identical over 8 bases. The V and J ends lost 7 bases and 7 bases, in that order; junction bases with no gene match: 11. This CDR3 is 14 amino acids long. Germline-derived CDR1 and CDR2 are WSHSY and SAAADI. The CDR3 is CASTLTGVGGEAFF. CDR3 sequence (DNA): TGCGCCAGCACCCTGACAGGGGTCGGGGGTGAAGCTTTCTTT.

This sequence joins TRBV5-5 and TRBJ2-7; 13 bases are shared with TRBD2. V trimming: 4 bases; J trimming: 0 bases; junction bases outside the gene matches: 10. The length of the CDR3 is 18 residues. Germline assignment: CDR1 SGHKS and CDR2 YYEKEE (reference sequence). The CDR3 loop reads CASSRSGLAGDTSYEQYV. The CDR3 bases are TGTGCCAGCAGCCGATCCGGACTAGCGGGGGACACCTCCTACGAGCAGTACGTC.

The CDR3 protein is CASSLERAVNTEAFF. CDR3 in DNA: TGTGCCAGCAGCTTAGAAAGGGCCGTGAACACTGAAGCTTTCTTT. The chain employs TRBV7-6 and TRBJ1-1; D is unclear. Germline V gene sequence: CDR1 SGHVS, CDR2 FNYEAQ. Trimming removed 1 base at V and 0 bases at J, with 9 bases between. CDR3 size: 15 residues. The variable domain in full, completed from reference TRBV7-6 and TRBJ1-1, reads GAGVSQSPRYKVTKRGQDVALRCDPISGHVSLYWYRQALGQGPEFLTYFNYEAQQDKSGLPNDRFSAERPEGSISTLTIQRTEQRDSAMYRCASSLERAVNTEAFFGQGTRLTVV.

V gene TRBV29-1 combines with J gene TRBJ2-4, with a possible D match to TRBD2 (5 bases). Germline V lookup: CDR1 SQVTM, CDR2 ANQGSEA. The CDR3 is 12 residues long. Trimming took 3 bases from V and 6 from J, leaving 9 bases between them. CDR3 nucleotide sequence: TGCAGCGTTGAGGTCGGGATAAACATTCAGTACTTC. Encoded protein: CSVEVGINIQYF.

This clone is labeled medium-sized. This sequence joins TRBV19 and TRBJ1-6; the D is unclear. This CDR3 spans 15 amino acids. Looked up from germline, CDR1 is LNHDA and CDR2 is SQIVND (reference sequence). The V and J ends lost 2 bases and 6 bases respectively, with 11 bases between them. CDR3 in amino acids: CASSIPGLINSPLHF. CDR3 coding DNA: TGTGCCAGTAGTATACCCGGGCTTATTAATTCACCCCTCCACTTT.

This clone came up once. This chain connects TRBV19 to TRBJ1-2; D not resolved. V was trimmed by 3 bases and J by 7 bases, leaving 24 bases between them. This CDR3 is 17 amino acids long. Per the germline V gene, CDR1 is LNHDA and CDR2 is SQIVND (reference sequence). This CDR3 reads CASSMGSSAAPYVGYTF. DNA for the CDR3: TGTGCCAGTAGTATGGGTAGTTCGGCAGCTCCATATGTTGGCTACACCTTC.

The chain is built from TRBV7-8 and TRBJ1-4; the D is unclear. Germline V gene sequence: CDR1 SGHVS, CDR2 FQNEAQ. The V gene lost 0 bases and the J gene lost 7 bases, with 12 bases spanning the gap. The CDR3 runs to 15 residues. CDR3 sequence reads: CASSLARLAGEKLFF. DNA for the CDR3: TGTGCCAGCAGCTTAGCGCGATTGGCAGGTGAAAAACTGTTTTTT.

In this sample, this clone turned up once. The chain recombines TRBV28 with TRBJ1-5; the D gene is possibly TRBD1 (6 bases). Germline V gives CDR1 MDHEN, CDR2 SYDVKM. The CDR3 runs 20 residues. Deletions cut 2 bases from V and 1 base from J, with 24 bases between. The CDR3 is CASSLPSEGGYGQSNQPQHF. For the CDR3, the DNA is TGTGCCAGCAGTTTACCGTCGGAAGGGGGGTACGGACAGAGCAATCAGCCCCAGCATTTT.

V and J are TRBV6-5 and TRBJ1-6, with 9 bases fitting TRBD1. The ends lost 6 bases at V and 10 bases at J; junction bases unmatched: 7. Germline V gene sequence: CDR1 MNHEY, CDR2 SVGAGI. The CDR3 sequence is 14 residues long. This CDR3 is CASRPGQGNSPLHF. The CDR3 nucleotides are TGTGCCAGCAGGCCGGGACAGGGAAACTCACCCCTCCACTTT.

V is TRBV6-5 and J is TRBJ1-2, with D possibly TRBD1 on 5 matching bases. Trimming pared 7 bases from V and 8 bases from J, leaving 20 bases between. The length of the CDR3 is 14 residues. CDR1 is MNHEY and CDR2 is SVGAGI in the germline V gene. The DNA of the CDR3 is TGTGCCAGCACCGGAGGGACCGCGCCTATGGGCTACACCTTC. Protein sequence: CASTGGTAPMGYTF.

The genes are TRBV7-9 and TRBJ1-4, with D hard to call. Germline V gene lookup returns CDR1 SEHNR and CDR2 FQNEAQ (reference sequence). Trimming removed 6 bases from V and 0 bases from J, with 11 bases in between. This CDR3 has 15 amino acids. CDR3 nucleotides: TGTGCCAGCAGTCTGTACAGCACAACTAATGAAAAACTGTTTTTT. Protein product: CASSLYSTTNEKLFF.

This clone was detected a few times. The chain joins TRBV10-3 to TRBJ1-2, with 7 positions matching TRBD1. The germline V gene has CDR1 ENHRY and CDR2 SYGVKD. This CDR3 comprises 13 residues. V was clipped by 6 bases and J by 6 bases; unmatched bases: 7. The CDR3 loop reads CAIRDRDSNGYTF. The CDR3, as DNA: TGTGCCATCAGAGACCGGGACAGTAATGGCTACACCTTC.

For the CDR3, the DNA is TGTGCCAGCAGTTTGCCCAGGAACACTGAAGCTTTCTTT. Residues: CASSLPRNTEAFF. This chain joins TRBV28 and TRBJ1-1, with D hard to call. V lost 3 bases, J lost 1 base, and 6 bases lay in between. Germline lookup yields CDR1 MDHEN and CDR2 SYDVKM. The CDR3 loop spans 13 amino acids.

The V gene is TRBV28, the J gene TRBJ1-4; D is uncertain. V lost 7 bases and J 5 bases, leaving 14 bases between the germline ends. Germline loops: CDR1 MDHEN, CDR2 SYDVKM. This CDR3 contains 14 residues. The CDR3 nucleotides are TGTGCCAGCACATCCCCGGCCTCAAATGAAAAACTGTTTTTT. Translated: CASTSPASNEKLFF.

This chain links TRBV6-6 with TRBJ2-2, with D unclear. The CDR3 length is 14 residues. The V gene lost 4 bases and the J gene lost 1 base, with 7 bases spanning the gap. The germline gives CDR1 MNHNY, CDR2 SVGAGI (reference sequence). The CDR3 spells CASSSQMNTGELFF. As DNA, the CDR3 is TGTGCCAGCAGTTCACAGATGAACACCGGGGAGCTGTTTTTT.

This chain joins TRBV19 and TRBJ2-7, with a weak D call TRBD1 (6 bases). Germline CDR1 reads LNHDA; CDR2 reads SQIVND (reference sequence). CDR3 length: 15 residues. V lost 6 bases to trimming and J lost 0 bases, with 15 bases between them. The CDR3 spells CASRPRGGNSYEQYF. The CDR3 region has the DNA TGTGCCAGTAGACCACGAGGGGGTAACTCCTACGAGCAGTACTTC.

In its sample, this clone was seen a few times. The J gene is TRBJ1-2, the V gene TRBV4-3; 8 bases align to TRBD1. The V gene's germline CDR1 is LGHNA and CDR2 YSLEER. V trimming: 3 bases; J trimming: 6 bases; junction bases outside the gene matches: 9. The CDR3 spans 15 residues. In DNA form, the CDR3 reads TGCGCCAGCAGCCAGACCCCGGGACAGGCGAATGGCTACACCTTC. Translation: CASSQTPGQANGYTF.

This chain connects TRBV19 to TRBJ2-7; TRBD1 matches at 7 bases. V was pared by 0 bases and J by 6 bases, with 8 bases of the junction left unmatched. CDR1 and CDR2 (germline): LNHDA, SQIVND (reference sequence). The CDR3 extends over 15 amino acids. Here the CDR3 reads CASSIDNSAGGEQYV. The CDR3 nucleotides are TGTGCCAGTAGTATAGATAATTCGGCAGGGGGCGAGCAGTACGTC.

The J gene is TRBJ2-7, the V gene TRBV7-9, with D hard to call. The V gene's germline CDR1 is SEHNR and CDR2 FQNEAQ (reference sequence). The CDR3 runs to 12 residues. The V end was cut by 5 bases, the J end by 3 bases, with 8 bases between. CDR3 DNA: TGTGCCAGCAGCCCGACCGTCTACGAGCAGTACGTC. Protein product: CASSPTVYEQYV.

V is TRBV7-2 and J is TRBJ1-3; D is unresolved. Germline V CDR1 and CDR2: SGHTA, FQGNSA. Trimming pared 1 base from V and 4 bases from J, leaving 17 bases between. The CDR3 is made up of 17 amino acids. The CDR3 reads CASSLVGVLPSGNTIYF. The DNA of the CDR3 is TGTGCCAGCAGCTTAGTTGGAGTATTGCCCTCCGGAAACACCATATATTTT. Supplemented by reference TRBV7-2 and TRBJ1-3, the full variable domain reads GAGVSQSPSNKVTEKGKDVELRCDPISGHTALYWYRQSLGQGLEFLIYFQGNSAPDKSGLPSDRFSAERTGGSVSTLTIQRTQQEDSAVYLCASSLVGVLPSGNTIYFGEGSWLTVV.

The chain couples TRBV6-5 to TRBJ1-5; the match to TRBD1 covers 8 bases. With V trimmed by 5 bases and J by 6 bases, 6 bases remained unmatched. Per the germline V gene, CDR1 is MNHEY and CDR2 is SVGAGI. The CDR3 has 14 amino acids. DNA for the CDR3: TGTGCCAGCAGTGAGACAGGGGTCCCTCAGCCCCAGCATTTT. Amino acid sequence: CASSETGVPQPQHF.

The J gene is TRBJ1-2, the V gene TRBV28; 7 bases match TRBD1. The CDR3 runs to 14 residues. Losses at the gene ends were 5 bases for V and 8 bases for J; bases not matched to a gene: 11. Germline loops: CDR1 MDHEN, CDR2 SYDVKM. For the CDR3, the DNA is TGTGCCAGCAGTATACCGACAGGGCTAGACGGCTACACCTTC. Amino acid sequence: CASSIPTGLDGYTF.

The chain links TRBV6-5 to TRBJ2-7; TRBD1 matches 7 bases. The CDR3 runs 14 residues. V shed 3 bases, J shed 4 bases, and the junction held 6 bases outside the gene matches. Germline values: CDR1 MNHEY, CDR2 SVGAGI. CDR3 in amino acids: CASSYKGANYEQYV. In nucleotides, the CDR3 is TGTGCCAGCAGTTATAAGGGGGCGAATTACGAGCAGTACGTC.